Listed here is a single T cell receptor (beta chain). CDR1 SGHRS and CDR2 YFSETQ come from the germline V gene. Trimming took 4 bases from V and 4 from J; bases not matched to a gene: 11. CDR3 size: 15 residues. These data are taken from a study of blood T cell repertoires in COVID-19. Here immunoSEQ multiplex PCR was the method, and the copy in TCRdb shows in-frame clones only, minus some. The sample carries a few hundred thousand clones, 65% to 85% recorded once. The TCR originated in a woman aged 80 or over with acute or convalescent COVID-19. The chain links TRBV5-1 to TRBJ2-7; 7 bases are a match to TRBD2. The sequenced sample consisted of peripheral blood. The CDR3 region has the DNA TGCGCCAGCAGCCGCTCCGGGCTAGCGGCATACGAGCAGTACTTC. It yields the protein CASSRSGLAAYEQYF.